These 18 T cell receptor beta chains were sequenced from one sample in a study of CD8+ T cells in alopecia areata. Treatment meaning: oral pan-JAK inhibitor, 5-10 mg twice daily. cDNA serving as the sequencing template came from extracted, reverse transcribed RNA. Generated by immunoSEQ multiplex PCR, the TCRdb table keeps only in-frame clones and is missing some. In the table there are over 120,000 clones, less than 70% of which are singletons. Specimen: CD8+ T cells sorted from blood, collected at week 4, from a patient treated with tofacitinib. The receptors originated from a human donor with alopecia areata.

Only a few counts were recorded for this clone. The chain recombines TRBV15 with TRBJ2-1, with D unresolved. V lost 2 bases, J lost 3 bases, and 11 bases lay in between. Germline CDR1 is LNHNV and CDR2 is YYDKDF (reference sequence). The CDR3 extends over 15 amino acids. CDR3: CATSRRSSGYNEQFF. The DNA for the CDR3 is TGTGCCACCAGCAGACGGTCTTCCGGCTACAATGAGCAGTTCTTC. The full variable domain, its missing parts supplied by reference TRBV15 and TRBJ2-1, is DAMVIQNPRYQVTQFGKPVTLSCSQTLNHNVMYWYQQKSSQAPKLLFHYYDKDFNNEADTPDNFQSRRPNTSFCFLDIRSPGLGDTAMYLCATSRRSSGYNEQFFGPGTRLTVL.

V gene TRBV9 combines with J gene TRBJ1-2; TRBD1 matches at 7 bases. V shed 3 bases and J 3 bases; nucleotides not matched to a gene: 11. The CDR3 has 16 residues. In germline, CDR1 is SGDLS, CDR2 YYNGEE. For the CDR3, the DNA is TGTGCCAGCAGCGCCTCGACAGGGAAGAGAGACTATGGCTACACCTTC. Its translation: CASSASTGKRDYGYTF.

J is TRBJ2-7 and V is TRBV10-3; no clear D gene. This CDR3 contains 14 residues. The V gene lost 0 bases and the J gene lost 5 bases, with 11 bases spanning the gap. Germline V gene data show CDR1 as ENHRY and CDR2 as SYGVKD. The CDR3 DNA follows: TGTGCCATCAGTGAGTCTGCATCGGGCCACGAGCAGTACTTC. Protein sequence: CAISESASGHEQYF.

The chain couples TRBV6-5 to TRBJ2-7, with TRBD2 matching over 12 bases. Germline assignment: CDR1 MNHEY and CDR2 SVGAGI. V was pared by 0 bases and J by 5 bases, with 5 bases of the junction left unmatched. The CDR3 length is 16 residues. CDR3 protein: CASSYSLAGGIDEQYF. In DNA, the CDR3 is TGTGCCAGCAGTTACTCGCTAGCGGGGGGGATCGACGAGCAGTACTTC.

This chain links TRBV7-2 with TRBJ2-7; 8 nucleotides line up with TRBD2. The CDR3 runs 13 residues. V was clipped by 5 bases and J by 3 bases; unmatched bases: 3. Per the germline V gene, CDR1 is SGHTA and CDR2 is FQGNSA. The DNA for the CDR3 is TGTGCCAGCAGCCCTACTAGCGGCTACGAGCAGTACTTC. This gives the protein CASSPTSGYEQYF.

The chain is built from TRBV10-3 and TRBJ2-3, with TRBD2 matching over 11 bases. This CDR3 comprises 17 residues. Germline CDR1 reads ENHRY; CDR2 reads SYGVKD. The V gene end was trimmed by 8 bases and the J gene end by 1 base; junction bases not matched to a gene: 11. CDR3 sequence (DNA): TGTGCCATCGCTGAACTAGCGGGGGCCCACGGCACAGATACGCAGTATTTT. Translation: CAIAELAGAHGTDTQYF.

The genes are TRBV19 and TRBJ2-3, with 7 positions matching TRBD2. Germline CDR1 is LNHDA and CDR2 is SQIVND (reference sequence). The CDR3 covers 13 residues. Trimming took 6 bases from V and 5 from J; bases not matched to a gene: 5. The CDR3 region has the DNA TGTGCCAGTAGGCTAGCGGTTAGAGATACGCAGTATTTT. Encoded protein: CASRLAVRDTQYF. The whole variable domain, filled in from reference TRBV19 and TRBJ2-3, reads DGGITQSPKYLFRKEGQNVTLSCEQNLNHDAMYWYRQDPGQGLRLIYYSQIVNDFQKGDIAEGYSVSREKKESFPLTVTSAQKNPTAFYLCASRLAVRDTQYFGPGTRLTVL.

The CDR3 here is CASSWGAGTEAFF. The CDR3 region has the DNA TGCGCCAGCAGTTGGGGCGCCGGGACTGAAGCTTTCTTT. The chain links TRBV10-2 to TRBJ1-1, with a tentative D call TRBD1 (5 bases). CDR1 and CDR2 from the germline V gene are WSHSY and SAAADI. The CDR3 runs 13 residues. V was pared by 5 bases and J by 5 bases, with 12 bases between.

This clone was found a few times. V gene TRBV13 combines with J gene TRBJ1-5; TRBD1 matches 10 bases. The V gene's germline CDR1 is PRHDT and CDR2 FYEKMQ (reference sequence). V gave up 5 bases and J gave up 2 bases; unmatched junction bases: 6. The CDR3 has 16 residues. Here the CDR3 DNA reads TGTGCCAGCAGCGAGGGAGGGACAGGGGGCAATCAGCCCCAGCATTTT. As protein: CASSEGGTGGNQPQHF. The full variable domain, with the rest looked up from reference TRBV13 and TRBJ1-5, is AAGVIQSPRHLIKEKRETATLKCYPIPRHDTVYWYQQGPGQDPQFLISFYEKMQSDKGSIPDRFSAQQFSDYHSELNMSSLELGDSALYFCASSEGGTGGNQPQHFGDGTRLSIL.

The count of this clone is one. The V gene is TRBV6-4, the J gene TRBJ1-4, with D maybe TRBD1 (5 bases). CDR1 and CDR2 (germline): MRHNA, SNTAGT. This CDR3 is built from 15 residues. The ends were cut back, 3 bases at V and 8 bases at J, with 16 bases in the middle. The CDR3 loop is CASSETGGRREKLFF. As DNA, the CDR3 is TGTGCCAGCAGTGAGACTGGGGGTCGTAGGGAAAAACTGTTTTTT.

This clone has just a few counts. The chain has TRBV5-6 and TRBJ2-7; no reliable D call. Trimming removed 5 bases from V and 2 bases from J, with 11 bases in between. Per the germline V gene, CDR1 is SGHDT and CDR2 is YYEEEE. The CDR3 length is 13 residues. CDR3 loop: CASRLGSAYEQYF. The CDR3 nucleotides read TGTGCCAGCAGATTAGGTTCTGCCTACGAGCAGTACTTC.

This rearrangement joins TRBV30 to TRBJ2-7; no definite D call. V lost 0 bases, J lost 3 bases, and 15 bases lay in between. Germline V gives CDR1 GTSNPN, CDR2 SVGIG (reference sequence). The CDR3 is 15 residues long. The CDR3 region has the DNA TGTGCCTGGAGTGTAGGTCGAGGCCCATACTACGAGCAGTACTTC. As protein: CAWSVGRGPYYEQYF.

This chain connects TRBV6-5 to TRBJ2-5; 7 bases are shared with TRBD2. The V gene's germline CDR1 is MNHEY and CDR2 SVGAGI. The CDR3 consists of 13 residues. Trimming removed 8 bases from V and 7 bases from J; junction bases left unmatched: 10. CDR3 protein: CASGSGGLGTQYF. The CDR3 bases are TGTGCCAGCGGATCGGGGGGATTGGGGACCCAGTACTTC.

This chain uses TRBV30 with TRBJ2-1; no definite D call. Trimming pared 1 base from V and 0 bases from J, leaving 7 bases between. This CDR3 contains 14 residues. Germline V gene sequence: CDR1 GTSNPN, CDR2 SVGIG (reference sequence). Here the CDR3 DNA reads TGTGCCTGGAGTGCCCGGAGCTCCTACAATGAGCAGTTCTTC. It encodes CAWSARSSYNEQFF.

This clone was seen a few times. The chain employs TRBV13 and TRBJ1-5; D remains ambiguous. The germline V gene encodes CDR1 PRHDT and CDR2 FYEKMQ (reference sequence). V gave up 0 bases and J gave up 4 bases, with 10 bases separating them. The CDR3 runs to 15 residues. CDR3 loop: CASSLGRTRNQPQHF. The CDR3 coding sequence is TGTGCCAGCAGCTTAGGACGGACTAGAAATCAGCCCCAGCATTTT. The full variable domain, in which reference TRBV13 and TRBJ1-5 provide the parts outside the CDR3, is AAGVIQSPRHLIKEKRETATLKCYPIPRHDTVYWYQQGPGQDPQFLISFYEKMQSDKGSIPDRFSAQQFSDYHSELNMSSLELGDSALYFCASSLGRTRNQPQHFGDGTRLSIL.

The gene calls are TRBV29-1 and TRBJ1-2; D uncertain. Looked up from germline, CDR1 is SQVTM and CDR2 is ANQGSEA. V was pared by 6 bases and J by 0 bases, with 17 bases between. The CDR3 is 15 amino acids. The CDR3 DNA follows: TGCAGCGTCGTAGAGGTGATTAACACTAACTATGGCTACACCTTC. Translated: CSVVEVINTNYGYTF.

About this clone: Other DNA sequences in the same sample also yield this CDR3. This sequence joins TRBV27 and TRBJ2-1, with TRBD1 matching over 8 bases. Losses at the gene ends were 5 bases for V and 6 bases for J; bases not matched to a gene: 3. This CDR3 region has 13 residues. Germline CDR1 MNHEY, CDR2 SMNVEV (reference sequence). The DNA for the CDR3 is TGTGCCAGCAGTCTCGACAGGGGCAATGAGCAGTTCTTC. As protein: CASSLDRGNEQFF.

This clone was observed a handful of times. The chain employs TRBV18 and TRBJ2-7, with TRBD1 identical over 8 bases. There are 16 residues in the CDR3. In germline, CDR1 is KGHSH, CDR2 LQKENI. V dropped 3 bases and J dropped 3; count of bases not matched to a gene: 10. The CDR3 sequence is CASSPEPDRADYEQYF. The CDR3 DNA sequence: TGTGCCAGCTCACCCGAGCCGGACAGGGCAGACTACGAGCAGTACTTC.